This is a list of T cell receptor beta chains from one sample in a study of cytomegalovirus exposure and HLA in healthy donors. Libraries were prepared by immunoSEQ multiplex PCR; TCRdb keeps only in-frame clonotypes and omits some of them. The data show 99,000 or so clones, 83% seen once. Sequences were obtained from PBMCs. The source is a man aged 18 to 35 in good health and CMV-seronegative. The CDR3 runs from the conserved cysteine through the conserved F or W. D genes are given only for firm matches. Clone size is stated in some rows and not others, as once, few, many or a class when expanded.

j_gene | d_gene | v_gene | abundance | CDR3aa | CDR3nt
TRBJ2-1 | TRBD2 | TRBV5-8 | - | CASSLRWDAGGRVGNEQFF | TGTGCCAGCAGCCTACGCTGGGACGCGGGAGGGAGGGTCGGCAATGAGCAGTTCTTC
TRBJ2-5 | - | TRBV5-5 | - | CASSLDLPETQYF | TGTGCCAGCAGCTTAGACTTGCCGGAGACCCAGTACTTC
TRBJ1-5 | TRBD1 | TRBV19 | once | CATRYTGDGNQPQHF | TGTGCCACCCGTTACACAGGGGATGGCAATCAGCCCCAGCATTTT
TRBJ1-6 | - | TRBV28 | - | CASSSPGEGSPLHF | TGTGCCAGCAGTTCGCCAGGGGAGGGATCACCCCTCCACTTT
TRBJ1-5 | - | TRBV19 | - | CASSTDGWGRGQPQHF | TGTGCCAGTAGCACCGACGGTTGGGGCAGGGGTCAGCCCCAGCATTTT
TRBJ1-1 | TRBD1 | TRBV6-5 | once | CASSYLDRGKVFF | TGTGCCAGCAGTTACTTGGACAGGGGGAAGGTTTTCTTT
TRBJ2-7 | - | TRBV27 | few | CASSSRYEQYF | TGTGCCAGCAGTTCCCGTTACGAGCAGTACTTC
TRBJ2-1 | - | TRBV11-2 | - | CASSSLRGSSYNEQFF | TGTGCCAGCAGCTCCCTTCGGGGGAGCTCCTACAATGAGCAGTTCTTC
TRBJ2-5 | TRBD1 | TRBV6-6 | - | CASSPLGQGPGSYF | TGTGCCAGCAGTCCCCTGGGACAGGGCCCCGGTTCGTACTTC
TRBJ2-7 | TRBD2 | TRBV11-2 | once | CASSLVPPREGLYEQYF | TGTGCCAGCAGCTTAGTGCCTCCGCGGGAGGGCCTCTACGAGCAGTACTTC
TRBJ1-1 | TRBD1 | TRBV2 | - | CASSPRTGGEAFF | TGTGCCAGCAGTCCCAGGACAGGGGGAGAAGCTTTCTTT
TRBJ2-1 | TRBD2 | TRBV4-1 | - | CASSLLGLAGYNEQFF | TGCGCCAGCAGCCTGCTTGGACTAGCGGGCTACAATGAGCAGTTCTTC
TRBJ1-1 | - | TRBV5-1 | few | CASSPADGVNTEAFF | TGCGCCAGCAGTCCTGCAGACGGAGTGAACACTGAAGCTTTCTTT
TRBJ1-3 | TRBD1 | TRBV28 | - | CASSSNDRVVGNTIYF | TGTGCCAGCAGCTCCAACGACAGGGTTGTTGGAAACACCATATATTTT
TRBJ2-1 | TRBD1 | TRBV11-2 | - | CASRSHADRDISNEQFF | TGTGCCAGCAGATCCCATGCCGACAGGGATATCAGCAATGAGCAGTTCTTC
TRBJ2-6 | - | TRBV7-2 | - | CASSSRVFGANVLTF | TGTGCCAGCAGCTCCAGGGTGTTTGGGGCCAACGTCCTGACTTTC
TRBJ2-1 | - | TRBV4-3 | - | CASSQVGAGLKQFF | TGCGCCAGCAGCCAAGTGGGGGCAGGATTAAAGCAGTTCTTC
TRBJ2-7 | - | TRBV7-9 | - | CASSLVRYEQYF | TGTGCCAGCAGCTTAGTTCGGTACGAGCAGTACTTC
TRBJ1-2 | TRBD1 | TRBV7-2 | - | CASSPWGEKRGRGYTF | TGTGCCAGCAGCCCCTGGGGGGAGAAAAGGGGGCGAGGCTACACCTTC
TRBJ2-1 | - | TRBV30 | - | CAWSVRTNNEQFF | TGTGCCTGGAGTGTTCGGACTAACAATGAGCAGTTCTTC
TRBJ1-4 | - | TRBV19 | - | CASSTDRLTNEKLFF | TGTGCCAGTAGCACAGACAGGTTAACAAATGAAAAACTGTTTTTT
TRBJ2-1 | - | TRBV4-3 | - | CASSQPGGSYNEQFF | TGCGCCAGCAGTCAACCTGGCGGATCCTACAATGAGCAGTTCTTC
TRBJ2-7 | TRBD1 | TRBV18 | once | CASSPTGTGQIYEQYF | TGTGCCAGCTCACCAACAGGGACAGGACAAATCTACGAGCAGTACTTC
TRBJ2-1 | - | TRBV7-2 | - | CASSPREMPGNEQFF | TGTGCCAGCAGCCCCCGGGAGATGCCGGGGAATGAGCAGTTCTTC
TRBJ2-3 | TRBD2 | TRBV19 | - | CASSVLFSGRTDTQYF | TGTGCCAGTAGTGTCCTTTTTAGCGGGAGAACAGATACGCAGTATTTT
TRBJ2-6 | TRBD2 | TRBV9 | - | CASSVGGGAGANVLTF | TGTGCCAGCAGCGTGGGCGGGGGGGCTGGGGCCAACGTCCTGACTTTC
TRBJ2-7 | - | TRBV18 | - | CASSKEASGGPYEQYF | TGTGCCAGCTCAAAGGAGGCCTCGGGCGGCCCCTACGAGCAGTACTTC
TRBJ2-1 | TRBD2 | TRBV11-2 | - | CASSFLLLAGDEQFF | TGTGCCAGCAGCTTCCTCTTACTAGCGGGAGATGAGCAGTTCTTC
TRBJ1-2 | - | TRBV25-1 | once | CASSESGNYGYTF | TGTGCCAGCAGTGAATCCGGGAACTATGGCTACACCTTC
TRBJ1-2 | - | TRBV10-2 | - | CASSVATKKNYGYTF | TGCGCCAGCAGTGTTGCGACAAAAAAAAACTATGGCTACACCTTC
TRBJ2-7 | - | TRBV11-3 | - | CASSLHRASYEQYF | TGTGCCAGCAGCTTACACAGGGCTTCCTACGAGCAGTACTTC
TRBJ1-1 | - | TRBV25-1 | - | CASRDMNTEAFF | TGTGCCAGCAGGGACATGAACACTGAAGCTTTCTTT
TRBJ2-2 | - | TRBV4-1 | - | CASSQAIATTGELFF | TGCGCCAGCAGCCAAGCAATTGCGACAACCGGGGAGCTGTTTTTT
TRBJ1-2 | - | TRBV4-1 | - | CASSPYAGLDYGYTF | TGCGCCAGCAGCCCCTACGCGGGTTTGGACTATGGCTACACCTTC
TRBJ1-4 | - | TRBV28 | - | CATRPTVATNEKLFF | TGTGCCACCAGGCCGACAGTAGCAACTAATGAAAAACTGTTTTTT
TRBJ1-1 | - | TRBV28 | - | CASRPPPVRSTEAFF | TGTGCCAGCAGGCCCCCTCCCGTTCGTAGCACTGAAGCTTTCTTT
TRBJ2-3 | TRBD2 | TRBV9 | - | CASSVVQGAIAGGPEDTQYF | TGTGCCAGCAGCGTAGTTCAAGGGGCAATAGCGGGAGGGCCTGAGGATACGCAGTATTTT
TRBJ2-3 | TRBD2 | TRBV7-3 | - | CASSLRGGLASTDTQYF | TGTGCCAGCAGCTTAAGGGGGGGACTAGCTAGCACAGATACGCAGTATTTT
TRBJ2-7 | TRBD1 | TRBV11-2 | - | CASSGIQGVGEQYF | TGTGCCAGCAGCGGAATACAGGGGGTAGGCGAGCAGTACTTC
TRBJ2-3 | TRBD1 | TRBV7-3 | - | CASSTGTGAATQYF | TGTGCCAGCAGCACCGGGACAGGGGCCGCTACGCAGTATTTT
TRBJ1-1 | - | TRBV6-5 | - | CASIRAYGEAFF | TGTGCCAGCATCAGGGCATATGGTGAAGCTTTCTTT
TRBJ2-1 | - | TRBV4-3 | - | CASSQDQNSGNEQFF | TGCGCCAGCAGCCAAGATCAAAATAGCGGAAATGAGCAGTTCTTC
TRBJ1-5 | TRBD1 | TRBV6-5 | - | CASRRQGSNQPQHF | TGTGCCAGCAGGCGACAGGGGAGCAATCAGCCCCAGCATTTT
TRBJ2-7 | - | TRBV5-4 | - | CASSKKTVPYEQYF | TGTGCCAGCAGCAAAAAGACAGTTCCCTACGAGCAGTACTTC
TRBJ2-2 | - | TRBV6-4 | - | CASSSNAGELFF | TGTGCCAGCAGCTCTAACGCCGGGGAGCTGTTTTTT
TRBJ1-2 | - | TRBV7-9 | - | CASSIDSYGYTF | TGTGCCAGCAGTATAGACAGCTATGGCTACACCTTC
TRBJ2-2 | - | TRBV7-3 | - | CASSPQSGELFF | TGTGCCAGCAGCCCGCAGTCCGGGGAGCTGTTTTTT
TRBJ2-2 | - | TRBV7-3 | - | CASSLGGNTGELFF | TGTGCCAGCAGCTTAGGCGGGAACACCGGGGAGCTGTTTTTT
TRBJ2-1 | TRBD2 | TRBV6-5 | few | CASSSRLAGGPQFF | TGTGCCAGCAGTTCACGACTAGCGGGAGGGCCGCAGTTCTTC
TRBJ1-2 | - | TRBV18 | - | CASSPAVQDNYGYTF | TGTGCCAGCTCACCAGCTGTACAGGATAACTATGGCTACACCTTC
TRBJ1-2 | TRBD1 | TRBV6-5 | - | CASSPGQGDYGYTF | TGTGCCAGCAGCCCGGGACAGGGGGACTATGGCTACACCTTC
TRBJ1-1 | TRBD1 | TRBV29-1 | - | CSAMTGGMNTEAFF | TGCAGCGCCATGACAGGGGGGATGAACACTGAAGCTTTCTTT
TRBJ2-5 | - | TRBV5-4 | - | CASSPDYLKETQYF | TGTGCCAGCAGCCCGGACTACCTGAAAGAGACCCAGTACTTC
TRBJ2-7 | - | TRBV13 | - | CASSLFRSYEQYF | TGTGCCAGCAGCTTGTTCAGATCCTACGAGCAGTACTTC
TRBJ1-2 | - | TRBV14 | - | CASSQEASSPRNYGYTF | TGTGCCAGCAGCCAAGAAGCCAGCTCACCCAGGAACTATGGCTACACCTTC
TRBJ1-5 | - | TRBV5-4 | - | CASSLDSSNQPQHF | TGTGCCAGCAGCCTAGACAGTAGCAATCAGCCCCAGCATTTT
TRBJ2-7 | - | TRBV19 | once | CASSSGQSSYEQYF | TGTGCCAGTAGTAGCGGACAGAGCTCCTACGAGCAGTACTTC
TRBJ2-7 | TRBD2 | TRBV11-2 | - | CASRSYEWEGTYEQYF | TGTGCCAGCAGGTCATACGAATGGGAGGGCACCTACGAGCAGTACTTC